Presented here are 32 T cell receptor beta chains from one specimen sequenced in a study of blood T cell repertoires in COVID-19. The data were produced by immunoSEQ multiplex PCR, yet TCRdb's version contains in-frame clones alone and is incomplete. Among about 270,000 clones listed, about four fifths were seen once. The sample comprised peripheral blood. These receptors came from a woman between 18 and 29 years old with acute or convalescent COVID-19.

The V call is TRBV2, the J call TRBJ1-1, with no clear D. Trimming stripped 3 bases from V and 5 bases from J, with 16 bases between. The CDR3 loop spans 15 amino acids. From germline, CDR1 is SNHLY and CDR2 FYNNEI. In nucleotides, the CDR3 is TGTGCCAGCAGTGAGTTGGGGAGGGTGGAGACTGAAGCTTTCTTT. Translation gives CASSELGRVETEAFF.

The genes are TRBV11-2 and TRBJ2-7; a possible D gene is TRBD1 (5 bases). The V and J ends lost 3 bases and 2 bases respectively, with 8 bases between them. This CDR3 is built from 13 residues. Germline CDR1 and CDR2: SGHAT and FQNNGV. The CDR3 coding sequence is TGTGCCAGCAGCTTTGGGGCTCCCTACGAGCAGTACTTC. This codes for CASSFGAPYEQYF.

The chain recombines TRBV11-2 with TRBJ2-7; D not resolved. The CDR3 sequence is 10 residues long. Trimming stripped 1 base from V and 10 bases from J, with 5 bases between. Germline V gene sequence: CDR1 SGHAT, CDR2 FQNNGV. The CDR3 DNA sequence: TGTGCCAGCAGCTTAGTTATACAGTACTTC. Its translation: CASSLVIQYF. Drawing the rest from reference TRBV11-2 and TRBJ2-7, the complete variable domain is EAGVAQSPRYKIIEKRQSVAFWCNPISGHATLYWYQQILGQGPKLLIQFQNNGVVDDSQLPKDRFSAERLKGVDSTLKIQPAKLEDSAVYLCASSLVIQYFGPGTRLTVT.

On this clone: Other DNA sequences in this sample translate to the same CDR3. The V and J genes are TRBV12-3 or TRBV12-4 and TRBJ2-7, with D unclear. V lost 6 bases, J lost 4 bases, and 10 bases lay in between. The CDR3 sequence is 12 residues long. The CDR3 is CASSFPRYEQYF. DNA for the CDR3: TGTGCCAGCAGCTTCCCCAGATACGAGCAGTACTTC.

The chain recombines TRBV11-2 with TRBJ1-1; D is ambiguous. The CDR3 is 15 amino acids. Per the germline V gene, CDR1 is SGHAT and CDR2 is FQNNGV. V lost 1 base and J lost 0, with 9 bases in between. CDR3 loop: CASSLGSGMNTEAFF. The CDR3 DNA is TGTGCCAGCAGCTTAGGTTCGGGGATGAACACTGAAGCTTTCTTT.

The chain recombines TRBV13 with TRBJ2-3; tentatively, D is TRBD2 (5 bases). V gave up 2 bases and J gave up 1 base, with 10 bases separating them. Germline CDR1 reads PRHDT; CDR2 reads FYEKMQ (reference sequence). This CDR3 has 15 amino acids. CDR3 nucleotide sequence: TGTGCCAGCAGCTTATGGGCGGGCCGCACAGATACGCAGTATTTT. Its translation is CASSLWAGRTDTQYF.

The chain is built from TRBV7-9 and TRBJ1-3; maybe TRBD1 (6 bases). Germline V gene lookup returns CDR1 SEHNR and CDR2 FQNEAQ (reference sequence). Trimming shortened V by 5 bases and J by 4 bases, and 15 bases separated the two germline ends. There are 15 residues in the CDR3. Written as DNA, the CDR3 is TGTGCCAGCAGCCCGCGAGGGGGGGACGGAAACACCATATATTTT. This codes for CASSPRGGDGNTIYF.

The gene calls are TRBV6-2 or TRBV6-3 and TRBJ1-5; D ambiguous. The CDR3 is 13 residues long. V was clipped by 2 bases and J by 4 bases, with 6 bases between them. Germline assignment: CDR1 MNHEY and CDR2 SVGEGT. The CDR3 loop is CASSYGLNQPQHF. CDR3 sequence (DNA): TGTGCCAGCAGTTACGGGCTAAATCAGCCCCAGCATTTT.

In DNA, the CDR3 is TGCGCCAGCAGCACGTCACTGAACTCCTACGAGCAGTACTTC. Translating gives CASSTSLNSYEQYF. The chain joins TRBV4-3 to TRBJ2-7, with D unclear. The CDR3 has 14 residues. Per germline, CDR1 LGHNA and CDR2 YSLEER. With 5 bases removed from V and 0 bases from J, the gap between germline ends came to 11 bases.

This clone has a handful of counts. The CDR3 region is CASSQGTSGSPLQSSYEQYF. The CDR3 DNA reads TGCGCCAGCAGTCAAGGGACTAGCGGGAGCCCGCTGCAAAGCTCCTACGAGCAGTACTTC. This sequence joins TRBV23-1 and TRBJ2-7, with TRBD2 identical over 14 bases. TRBV23-1 is assigned to the ORF class and has an uncertain function. J gave up 0 bases and V 2 bases, and 12 bases lay outside the gene matches. CDR3 length: 20 residues.

The chain uses TRBV5-6 and TRBJ2-7; tentatively, D is TRBD2 (5 bases). Germline V CDR1 and CDR2: SGHDT, YYEEEE. The CDR3 has 13 amino acids. The V end lost 0 bases, the J end lost 6 bases, and 10 bases lay between the germline ends. In DNA form, the CDR3 reads TGTGCCAGCAGCTTGGGGTTGGGAGTCGAGCAGTACTTC. Amino acids: CASSLGLGVEQYF.

The chain employs TRBV20-1 and TRBJ2-1; D call uncertain. The CDR3 covers 10 residues. The V and J ends lost 5 bases and 8 bases respectively, with 7 bases between them. The germline gives CDR1 DFQATT, CDR2 SNEGSKA (reference sequence). The chain's CDR3 is CSAVVDEQFF. Written as DNA, the CDR3 is TGCAGTGCTGTAGTGGATGAGCAGTTCTTC.

This rearrangement joins TRBV2 to TRBJ2-1; TRBD2 matches 8 bases. The CDR3 is made up of 16 amino acids. The junction had 6 bases not matched to a gene; V was cut back by 4 bases and J by 1 base. CDR1 is SNHLY, CDR2 FYNNEI, per germline. The DNA of the CDR3 is TGTGCCAGCAGTGTATCGGGCGGGAGGTCCTACAATGAGCAGTTCTTC. Translating it yields CASSVSGGRSYNEQFF.

The chain recombines TRBV21-1 with TRBJ1-5; the table's D call, TRBD1, has no DNA check behind it. TRBV21-1 is reported as a pseudogene. The CDR3 spans 18 residues. In DNA, the CDR3 is TGTGCCAGCAGCAAACACCCACCGACTTACAGGGGGAATCAGCCCCAGCATTTT. This codes for CASSKHPPTYRGNQPQHF.

The chain joins TRBV2 to TRBJ1-2, with 7 bases that match TRBD1. The CDR3 contains 13 residues. The V gene end was trimmed by 4 bases and the J gene end by 5 bases; junction bases not matched to a gene: 4. Germline V lookup: CDR1 SNHLY, CDR2 FYNNEI. In nucleotides, the CDR3 is TGTGCCAGCAGTGCGACAGGGATGTATGGCTACACCTTC. It specifies CASSATGMYGYTF.

V usage is TRBV19 and J usage is TRBJ2-3, with 11 nucleotides matching TRBD2. Trimming removed 10 bases from V and 1 base from J; junction bases left unmatched: 7. The CDR3 runs 15 residues. Germline loops: CDR1 LNHDA, CDR2 SQIVND (reference sequence). The CDR3 nucleotides are TGTGCCACCTCTTTACTAGCGGGGGGCACAGATACGCAGTATTTT. This translates into CATSLLAGGTDTQYF.

The chain recombines TRBV13 with TRBJ2-5; the match to TRBD1 covers 8 bases. J lost 5 bases, V lost 5 bases, and 7 bases had no gene match. Germline-derived CDR1 and CDR2 are PRHDT and FYEKMQ (reference sequence). CDR3 length equals 14 residues. The CDR3 DNA reads TGTGCCAGCAGCGGACAGGGTGATGGGGAGACCCAGTACTTC. It translates to CASSGQGDGETQYF.

This chain connects TRBV6-5 to TRBJ2-1; 9 bases agree with TRBD1. The CDR3 extends over 15 amino acids. Germline trimming cut 5 bases from V and 8 bases from J; bases unmatched to any gene: 10. CDR1 and CDR2 (germline): MNHEY, SVGAGI. The DNA of the CDR3 is TGTGCCAGCAGTCTGGGGGGACAGGGTTACCATGAGCAGTTCTTC. This gives the protein CASSLGGQGYHEQFF.

CDR3 protein: CASSAARGASGSKVQFF. The CDR3 bases are TGTGCCAGCAGCGCAGCCCGGGGGGCTAGCGGGAGTAAGGTCCAGTTCTTC. The chain couples TRBV9 to TRBJ2-1; TRBD2 matches 10 bases. Germline lookup yields CDR1 SGDLS and CDR2 YYNGEE. Trimming at V came to 3 bases and at J to 13 bases, leaving 19 bases not matched to a gene. There are 17 residues in the CDR3.

This chain connects TRBV30 to TRBJ1-6; possible D gene TRBD1, 6 bases. V was shortened by 3 bases and J by 6 bases, with 15 bases between the two germline ends. The CDR3 contains 15 residues. The germline CDR1 and CDR2 sequences are GTSNPN and SVGIG (reference sequence). The DNA of the CDR3 is TGTGCCTGGAGAAATGTACAGGGCGGTAATTCACCCCTCCACTTT. This gives the protein CAWRNVQGGNSPLHF. Full variable domain (outside the CDR3, taken from reference TRBV30 and TRBJ1-6): SQTIHQWPATLVQPVGSPLSLECTVEGTSNPNLYWYRQAAGRGLQLLFYSVGIGQISSEVPQNLSASRPQDRQFILSSKKLLLSDSGFYLCAWRNVQGGNSPLHFGNGTRLTVT.

This clone showed up just a few times. J is TRBJ1-2 and V is TRBV7-2, with D possibly TRBD1 on 5 matching bases. In germline, CDR1 is SGHTA, CDR2 FQGNSA. Trimming took off 1 base at V and 3 bases at J, with 9 bases between the two ends. The CDR3 runs to 14 residues. The CDR3 spells CASSLVGVDYGYTF. CDR3 bases: TGTGCCAGCAGCTTAGTAGGGGTTGACTATGGCTACACCTTC.

The chain employs TRBV5-1 and TRBJ2-1; TRBD2 matches at 14 bases. Unmatched junction bases numbered 7, after V lost 6 bases and J lost 2 bases. Germline CDR1 reads SGHRS; CDR2 reads YFSETQ. The CDR3 has 17 residues. The CDR3 DNA follows: TGCGCCAGCAAAGGGACTAGCGGGAGAGTGACCTACAATGAGCAGTTCTTC. This gives the protein CASKGTSGRVTYNEQFF.

The rearrangement joins TRBV10-3 to TRBJ2-7, with 10 bases matching TRBD1. The CDR3 loop spans 14 amino acids. After removal of 4 bases from V and 2 bases from J, the junction contained 2 bases not matched to a gene. Germline assignment: CDR1 ENHRY and CDR2 SYGVKD. CDR3 nucleotides: TGTGCCATCAGTGGCGGGACAGGGGCCTACGAGCAGTACTTC. Translated: CAISGGTGAYEQYF.

The CDR3 coding sequence is TGTGCCAGCAGCTCACCGGGACTAGCGGGAGTCGGGGAGCAGTTCTTC. It specifies CASSSPGLAGVGEQFF. V gene TRBV7-9 combines with J gene TRBJ2-1, with 14 bases fitting TRBD2. Losses at the gene ends were 4 bases for V and 10 bases for J; bases not matched to a gene: 9. Germline CDR1 is SEHNR and CDR2 is FQNEAQ (reference sequence). The CDR3 loop spans 16 amino acids.

The V and J genes are TRBV5-5 and TRBJ2-1; TRBD2 matches 8 bases. The CDR3 has 15 amino acids. Looked up from germline, CDR1 is SGHKS and CDR2 is YYEKEE (reference sequence). The J segment lost 6 bases and the V segment lost 4 bases, leaving 9 bases of the junction unmatched. The CDR3 loop is CASSLRGSGTNEQFF. The CDR3 nucleotides are TGTGCCAGCAGCCTTCGGGGTAGCGGGACCAATGAGCAGTTCTTC.

V is TRBV19 and J is TRBJ1-1; maybe TRBD1 (5 bases). This CDR3 is built from 14 residues. In germline, CDR1 is LNHDA, CDR2 SQIVND (reference sequence). Between the trimmed V and J ends, which lost 9 bases and 5 bases, there was a span of 19 bases. In DNA form, the CDR3 reads TGTGCCAGCGAAACTGACAGTCGGGGGACTGAAGCTTTCTTT. It codes for CASETDSRGTEAFF.

This clone has just one count. This rearrangement joins TRBV28 to TRBJ2-7; D gene unclear. Germline values: CDR1 MDHEN, CDR2 SYDVKM. CDR3 length: 12 residues. The V end was cut by 6 bases, the J end by 3 bases, with 9 bases between. CDR3 sequence (DNA): TGTGCCAGCAGCCTCACAGTCTACGAGCAGTACTTC. It specifies CASSLTVYEQYF. Variable domain in full (rest from reference TRBV28 and TRBJ2-7): DVKVTQSSRYLVKRTGEKVFLECVQDMDHENMFWYRQDPGLGLRLIYFSYDVKMKEKGDIPEGYSVSREKKERFSLILESASTNQTSMYLCASSLTVYEQYFGPGTRLTVT.

This sequence joins TRBV4-3 and TRBJ2-7, with D hard to call. Trimming took off 1 base at V and 3 bases at J, with 13 bases between the two ends. Germline values: CDR1 LGHNA, CDR2 YSLEER. This CDR3 region has 15 residues. The CDR3 loop is CASSQGLPPSYEQYF. The DNA for the CDR3 is TGCGCCAGCAGCCAAGGTCTCCCCCCCAGCTACGAGCAGTACTTC.

J is TRBJ1-5 and V is TRBV7-9; D uncertain. V lost 5 bases and J 3 bases, leaving 11 bases between the germline ends. Looked up from germline, CDR1 is SEHNR and CDR2 is FQNEAQ (reference sequence). The CDR3 is 14 residues long. The CDR3 loop is CASSPGGNNQPQHF. As DNA, the CDR3 is TGTGCCAGCAGCCCCGGAGGTAACAATCAGCCCCAGCATTTT.

The chain recombines TRBV3-1 (or the pseudogene TRBV3-2) with TRBJ1-1; D possibly corresponds to TRBD1 (6 bases). This CDR3 comprises 14 residues. V was trimmed by 3 bases and J by 6 bases, leaving 14 bases between them. Germline CDR1 reads LGHDT; CDR2 reads YNNKEL (reference sequence). The chain's CDR3 is CASSQTGLTSEAFF. The CDR3 bases are TGTGCCAGCAGCCAGACAGGATTAACCTCTGAAGCTTTCTTT.

V gene TRBV7-9 combines with J gene TRBJ1-3, with D unresolved. V lost 8 bases to trimming and J lost 0 bases, with 8 bases between them. CDR1 and CDR2 (germline): SEHNR, FQNEAQ (reference sequence). This CDR3 contains 13 residues. Written as DNA, the CDR3 is TGTGCCAGCGATCGGAGCTCTGGAAACACCATATATTTT. Protein: CASDRSSGNTIYF.

The chain joins TRBV12-5 to TRBJ1-5; a possible D gene is TRBD1 (6 bases). Per germline, CDR1 LGHNT and CDR2 FRNRAP. CDR3 size: 15 residues. V shed 2 bases and J shed 0 bases, with 8 bases lying between them. CDR3 amino acids: CASGLTGSSNQPQHF. The CDR3 DNA sequence: TGTGCTAGTGGTTTGACAGGGAGTAGCAATCAGCCCCAGCATTTT.